The clone carrying this T cell receptor (beta chain) has just a few counts. The antigen is unknown. Generated by immunoSEQ multiplex PCR, the TCRdb table keeps only in-frame clones and is missing some. The sample records about 98,000 clones, 85% to 90% being singletons. The sample originates from a study of T cell responses to AZD1222 COVID-19 vaccine. Overall study results and limits: The study sampled repertoires only after the peak T cell response.

The input for sequencing was peripheral blood, taken on day 0 of AZD1222 vaccination. The sequence was obtained from an adult in good health.

CDR3 DNA: TGCAGCGTTGTTACACTAGCGGGAGGAGGCCCCTACGAGCAGTACTTC. Its protein product is CSVVTLAGGGPYEQYF. This sequence joins TRBV29-1 and TRBJ2-7, with 12 bases fitting TRBD2. Germline lookup yields CDR1 SQVTM and CDR2 ANQGSEA. This CDR3 has 16 residues. V gave up 4 bases and J gave up 2 bases; unmatched junction bases: 9.